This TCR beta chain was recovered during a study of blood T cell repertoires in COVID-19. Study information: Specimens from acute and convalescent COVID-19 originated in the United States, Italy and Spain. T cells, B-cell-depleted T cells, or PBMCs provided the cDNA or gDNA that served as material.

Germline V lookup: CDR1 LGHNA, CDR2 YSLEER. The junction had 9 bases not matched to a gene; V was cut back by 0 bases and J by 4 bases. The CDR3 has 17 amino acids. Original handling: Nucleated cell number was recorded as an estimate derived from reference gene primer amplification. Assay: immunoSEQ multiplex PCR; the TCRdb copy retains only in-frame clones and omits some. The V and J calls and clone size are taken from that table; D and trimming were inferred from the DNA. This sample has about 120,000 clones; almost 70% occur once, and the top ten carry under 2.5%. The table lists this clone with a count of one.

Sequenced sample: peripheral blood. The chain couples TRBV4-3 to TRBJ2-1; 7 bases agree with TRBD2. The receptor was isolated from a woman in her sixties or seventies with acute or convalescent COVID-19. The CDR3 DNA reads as TGCGCCAGCAGCCAAGATGAGGGCAGGGAGGGTTACAATGAGCAGTTCTTC. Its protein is CASSQDEGREGYNEQFF.